The 20 T cell receptor beta chains presented below share a single source sample, sequenced in a study of cytomegalovirus exposure and HLA in healthy donors. The table came from immunoSEQ multiplex PCR; TCRdb's copy has only in-frame clones and leaves some out. The sample has about 360,000 clones; 70% to 90% are singletons. Sequenced material: PBMCs. These receptors were obtained from a woman between 18 and 29 years old in good health and CMV-seronegative.

The V gene is TRBV11-2, the J gene TRBJ2-2, with TRBD2 identical over 7 bases. The J segment lost 2 bases and the V segment lost 6 bases, leaving 9 bases of the junction unmatched. Per the germline V gene, CDR1 is SGHAT and CDR2 is FQNNGV. The CDR3 loop spans 16 amino acids. The CDR3 nucleotides are TGTGCCAGCAGTTTGACCGGGGGGACTAACACCGGGGAGCTGTTTTTT. This codes for CASSLTGGTNTGELFF. The whole variable domain, filled in from reference TRBV11-2 and TRBJ2-2, reads EAGVAQSPRYKIIEKRQSVAFWCNPISGHATLYWYQQILGQGPKLLIQFQNNGVVDDSQLPKDRFSAERLKGVDSTLKIQPAKLEDSAVYLCASSLTGGTNTGELFFGEGSRLTVL.

This rearrangement joins TRBV6-1 to TRBJ2-3, with D possibly matching TRBD2 (5 bases). V lost 8 bases and J lost 6, with 18 bases in between. Germline values: CDR1 MNHNS, CDR2 SASEGT. The CDR3 is made up of 14 amino acids. In DNA, the CDR3 is TGTGCCAGCCGAGGGCCGGATAGCTTGGATACGCAGTATTTT. Translation gives CASRGPDSLDTQYF.

This clone was seen only once. The chain couples TRBV15 to TRBJ1-3, with 7 bases that match TRBD1. V gave up 3 bases and J gave up 2 bases; unmatched junction bases: 19. In germline, CDR1 is LNHNV, CDR2 YYDKDF (reference sequence). There are 20 residues in the CDR3. The CDR3 DNA is TGTGCCACCAGCAGGGGGCTTGGGGGACAGCGAGGATTCGCTGGAAACACCATATATTTT. It yields the protein CATSRGLGGQRGFAGNTIYF.

This chain connects TRBV7-9 to TRBJ2-7; TRBD1 matches at 7 bases. CDR3 size: 14 residues. Trimming at V came to 4 bases and at J to 10 bases, leaving 13 bases not matched to a gene. Per germline, CDR1 SEHNR and CDR2 FQNEAQ (reference sequence). The CDR3 DNA reads as TGTGCCAGCAGCTACTCGGGACAGCCCGGACTCCAGTACTTC. Its protein is CASSYSGQPGLQYF.

The V and J genes are TRBV5-1 and TRBJ2-5; D may be TRBD2 (5 bases). CDR1 and CDR2 (germline): SGHRS, YFSETQ. This CDR3 region has 13 residues. V lost 5 bases, J lost 1 base, and 9 bases lay in between. The CDR3 is CASRAGSQETQYF. CDR3 sequence (DNA): TGCGCCAGCAGGGCTGGGAGCCAAGAGACCCAGTACTTC.

The J gene is TRBJ1-3, the V gene TRBV18; 7 bases line up with TRBD1. Germline V gene lookup returns CDR1 KGHSH and CDR2 LQKENI. V dropped 2 bases and J dropped 0; count of bases not matched to a gene: 4. The CDR3 runs 16 residues. In DNA form, the CDR3 reads TGTGCCAGCTCACCAGGACAGGTTTACTCTGGAAACACCATATATTTT. As protein: CASSPGQVYSGNTIYF.

This chain's CDR3 is CATGESYEQYF. Here the CDR3 DNA reads TGTGCCACCGGGGAGTCCTACGAGCAGTACTTC. V usage is TRBV15 and J usage is TRBJ2-7; D may be TRBD2 (5 bases). V was cut by 8 bases and J by 1 base, with 6 bases left in between. Per germline, CDR1 LNHNV and CDR2 YYDKDF (reference sequence). The CDR3 runs to 11 residues.

The chain is built from TRBV2 and TRBJ2-5; TRBD1 aligns across 8 bases. The V gene's germline CDR1 is SNHLY and CDR2 FYNNEI. The junction had 9 bases not matched to a gene; V was cut back by 5 bases and J by 1 base. This CDR3 spans 16 amino acids. CDR3 protein: CASSPGQGKGQETQYF. The DNA for the CDR3 is TGTGCCAGCAGTCCTGGACAGGGAAAGGGCCAAGAGACCCAGTACTTC.

Turning to this clone: In the same sample, other DNA sequences code for this CDR3. The V gene is TRBV7-9, the J gene TRBJ1-5; 7 nucleotides match TRBD1. J lost 2 bases, V lost 2 bases, and 3 bases had no gene match. CDR1 SEHNR and CDR2 FQNEAQ come from the germline V gene (reference sequence). The CDR3 has 15 amino acids. DNA for the CDR3: TGTGCCAGCAGCTTAATAGGGGGCGGCAATCAGCCCCAGCATTTT. It specifies CASSLIGGGNQPQHF.

The chain carries TRBV2 and TRBJ1-2; D possibly corresponds to TRBD1 (5 bases). CDR1 and CDR2 from the germline V gene are SNHLY and FYNNEI. The CDR3 contains 14 residues. Between the trimmed V and J ends, which lost 8 bases and 2 bases, there was a span of 15 bases. The CDR3 nucleotides read TGTGCCAGCGGAGCAGACAGCCTGAACTATGGCTACACCTTC. It specifies CASGADSLNYGYTF.

This clone was seen more than once but under ten times. The chain links TRBV6-4 to TRBJ2-1, with 8 bases aligning to TRBD2. Germline V gives CDR1 MRHNA, CDR2 SNTAGT. The V segment lost 6 bases and the J segment 7 bases; nucleotides outside the gene matches: 11. The CDR3 is 15 residues long. The CDR3 spells CASSATSGEGNEQFF. The CDR3, as DNA: TGTGCCAGCAGCGCTACTAGCGGAGAGGGGAATGAGCAGTTCTTC.

V gene TRBV29-1 combines with J gene TRBJ2-7; 9 bases match TRBD1. With V trimmed by 7 bases and J by 2 bases, 9 bases remained unmatched. The CDR3 totals 14 residues. The germline V gene encodes CDR1 SQVTM and CDR2 ANQGSEA. In nucleotides, the CDR3 is TGCAGCGCGGGGTGGGGACAGGGACCCTACGAGCAGTACTTC. Translated, it gives CSAGWGQGPYEQYF.

The chain carries TRBV5-1 and TRBJ2-2; 8 bases are shared with TRBD1. The CDR3 runs 15 residues. Germline CDR1 and CDR2: SGHRS and YFSETQ. Unmatched junction bases numbered 5, after V lost 2 bases and J lost 5 bases. CDR3 DNA: TGCGCCAGCAGCTTATCCAGGGGGCGGACCGGGGAGCTGTTTTTT. Translation gives CASSLSRGRTGELFF.

V usage is TRBV25-1 and J usage is TRBJ2-1; 11 bases agree with TRBD2. The CDR3 is made up of 16 amino acids. The germline V gene has CDR1 MGHDK and CDR2 SYGVNS. V gave up 5 bases and J gave up 8 bases; unmatched junction bases: 11. CDR3 bases: TGTGCCAGCAGTTCAGTTGGACTAGCGGGTAGGGATGAGCAGTTCTTC. Amino acids: CASSSVGLAGRDEQFF.

This clone was picked up a small number of times. The chain uses TRBV9 and TRBJ1-4; D unresolved. Germline CDR1 SGDLS, CDR2 YYNGEE. Trimming shortened V by 3 bases and J by 8 bases, and 23 bases separated the two germline ends. The length of the CDR3 is 17 residues. DNA for the CDR3: TGTGCCAGCAGCGCCCGAAAGGCAAGTGGACTGGGAGAAAAACTGTTTTTT. It specifies CASSARKASGLGEKLFF.

The V gene is TRBV6-5, the J gene TRBJ2-7; 10 bases map to TRBD1. Germline trimming cut 11 bases from V and 7 bases from J; bases unmatched to any gene: 5. Germline CDR1 and CDR2: MNHEY and SVGAGI. The CDR3 runs 11 residues. This CDR3 is CASRTGGEQYF. CDR3 DNA sequence: TGTGCCTCAAGGACAGGGGGTGAGCAGTACTTC.

The rearrangement links TRBV9 to TRBJ2-1; the match to TRBD1 covers 10 bases. The CDR3 contains 14 residues. Germline CDR1 reads SGDLS; CDR2 reads YYNGEE. Trimming cost V 3 bases and J 10 bases; bases outside gene matches: 7. CDR3 sequence reads: CASSASGQGDEQFF. Written as DNA, the CDR3 is TGTGCCAGCAGCGCCTCCGGACAGGGGGACGAGCAGTTCTTC.

This sequence joins TRBV5-1 and TRBJ2-5; 10 bases line up with TRBD2. V shed 1 base and J 4 bases; nucleotides not matched to a gene: 7. CDR1 and CDR2 from the germline V gene are SGHRS and YFSETQ. The CDR3 is 16 residues long. CDR3 loop: CASSLQSGGAGETQYF. The CDR3 DNA reads as TGCGCCAGCAGCTTGCAGAGCGGGGGGGCCGGAGAGACCCAGTACTTC.

This chain joins TRBV2 and TRBJ2-4; the D is unclear. Germline CDR1 SNHLY, CDR2 FYNNEI. This CDR3 is built from 15 residues. V shed 7 bases and J shed 0 bases, with 13 bases lying between them. The CDR3 nucleotides are TGTGCCAGCATGGCGGAACAACTAGCCAAAAACATTCAGTACTTC. Residues: CASMAEQLAKNIQYF.

The chain combines TRBV20-1 with TRBJ2-7, with D tentatively TRBD2 (5 bases). The CDR3 spans 11 residues. Germline V gene lookup returns CDR1 DFQATT and CDR2 SNEGSKA (reference sequence). V was shortened by 3 bases and J by 6 bases, with 9 bases between the two germline ends. Here the CDR3 reads CSASHGSEQYF. The CDR3 coding sequence is TGCAGTGCTAGTCATGGGAGCGAGCAGTACTTC.